Presented here are 30 T cell receptor beta chains from one specimen sequenced in a study of blood T cell repertoires in COVID-19. The data were produced by immunoSEQ multiplex PCR, yet TCRdb's version contains in-frame clones alone and is incomplete. The sample holds fewer than 150,000 clones, approximately 80% seen once. The sample comprised peripheral blood. The receptor set was obtained from a woman of 80 years or more in a cohort sampled during active or convalescent COVID-19.

Worth noting for this clone: The same CDR3 is also encoded by other DNA sequences in this sample. The genes are TRBV19 and TRBJ2-7; TRBD1 matches 10 bases. The CDR3 is 13 amino acids. Germline assignment: CDR1 LNHDA and CDR2 SQIVND (reference sequence). Trimming removed 1 base from V and 6 bases from J; junction bases left unmatched: 0. CDR3 residues: CASSIGTGGEQYF. CDR3 nucleotide sequence: TGTGCCAGTAGTATAGGGACAGGGGGCGAGCAGTACTTC.

This clone has just one count. This chain joins TRBV10-3 and TRBJ2-3; the match to TRBD2 covers 10 bases. This CDR3 has 14 residues. After removal of 5 bases from V and 1 base from J, the junction contained 0 bases not matched to a gene. Germline CDR1 is ENHRY and CDR2 is SYGVKD. The CDR3 region has the DNA TGTGCCATCAGTACTAGCGGGGGCACAGATACGCAGTATTTT. Residues: CAISTSGGTDTQYF.

This clone was seen a handful of times. The CDR3, as DNA: TGCGCCAGCAGTGAGTCAACCAGAATCCGGGACATAAAGAGCTCCTACAATGAGCAGTTCTTC. This translates into CASSESTRIRDIKSSYNEQFF. The V call is TRBV10-1, the J call TRBJ2-1; possibly TRBD1 for D (6 bases). The CDR3 has 21 residues. Trimming took off 0 bases at V and 0 bases at J, with 24 bases between the two ends. Germline CDR1 WNHNN, CDR2 SYGVQD (reference sequence).

This clone is a singleton in its sample. This rearrangement joins TRBV4-2 to TRBJ1-1, with 9 bases that match TRBD1. Per germline, CDR1 LGHNA and CDR2 YNFKEQ. The CDR3 contains 16 residues. J was trimmed by 0 bases and V by 0 bases; bases with no gene match: 2. The CDR3 nucleotides are TGTGCCAGCAGCCAAGAACAGGGGGCCATGAACACTGAAGCTTTCTTT. Residues: CASSQEQGAMNTEAFF.

V usage is TRBV10-2 and J usage is TRBJ1-6; a weak D match, TRBD1 (6 bases). Trimming pared 7 bases from V and 7 bases from J, leaving 17 bases between. Germline CDR1 and CDR2: WSHSY and SAAADI. The CDR3 totals 15 residues. The CDR3 spells CASTAAERGNSPLHF. For the CDR3, the DNA is TGCGCCAGCACCGCGGCTGAGAGGGGGAATTCACCCCTCCACTTT.

The rearrangement links TRBV19 to TRBJ2-6; D might be TRBD1 (6 bases). CDR3 length: 15 amino acids. The V gene lost 3 bases and the J gene lost 2 bases, with 8 bases spanning the gap. Germline CDR1 LNHDA, CDR2 SQIVND (reference sequence). The CDR3 protein is CASSIYRAGANVLTF. CDR3 coding DNA: TGTGCCAGTAGTATTTACAGGGCTGGGGCCAACGTCCTGACTTTC.

The chain joins TRBV30 to TRBJ2-1; 9 bases are a match to TRBD1. The junction had 10 bases not matched to a gene; V was cut back by 2 bases and J by 8 bases. CDR1 and CDR2 (germline): GTSNPN, SVGIG (reference sequence). This CDR3 has 15 residues. The CDR3 region is CAWSTQGAPPHEQFF. The CDR3 coding sequence is TGTGCCTGGAGTACACAGGGGGCGCCCCCCCATGAGCAGTTCTTC. The full variable domain, with the rest looked up from reference TRBV30 and TRBJ2-1, is SQTIHQWPATLVQPVGSPLSLECTVEGTSNPNLYWYRQAAGRGLQLLFYSVGIGQISSEVPQNLSASRPQDRQFILSSKKLLLSDSGFYLCAWSTQGAPPHEQFFGPGTRLTVL.

The chain joins TRBV5-5 to TRBJ1-2; D is undetermined. V lost 0 bases, J lost 3 bases, and 12 bases lay in between. CDR3 length: 15 residues. Germline V gene sequence: CDR1 SGHKS, CDR2 YYEKEE (reference sequence). The CDR3 nucleotides are TGTGCCAGCAGCTTGGGTCCCGGAGGACACTATGGCTACACCTTC. Residues: CASSLGPGGHYGYTF.

The rearrangement joins TRBV6-6 to TRBJ2-5; 7 bases are a match to TRBD2. Looked up from germline, CDR1 is MNHNY and CDR2 is SVGAGI (reference sequence). V was clipped by 5 bases and J by 6 bases; unmatched bases: 15. The CDR3 loop spans 16 amino acids. This CDR3 is CASSKTTGTKVKTQYF. CDR3 in DNA: TGTGCCAGCAGTAAAACAACCGGGACTAAAGTTAAGACCCAGTACTTC.

The V gene is TRBV2, the J gene TRBJ2-7, with 11 bases aligning to TRBD2. The CDR3 loop spans 15 amino acids. With 4 bases clipped from V and 2 bases from J, the junction kept 4 bases outside the gene matches. Germline values: CDR1 SNHLY, CDR2 FYNNEI. The CDR3 here is CASSVGLAGPYEQYF. DNA of the CDR3: TGTGCCAGCAGTGTAGGACTAGCGGGCCCCTACGAGCAGTACTTC. The variable domain in full, with the rest retrieved from reference TRBV2 and TRBJ2-7, is EPEVTQTPSHQVTQMGQEVILRCVPISNHLYFYWYRQILGQKVEFLVSFYNNEISEKSEIFDDQFSVERPDGSNFTLKIRSTKLEDSAMYFCASSVGLAGPYEQYFGPGTRLTVT.

The J gene is TRBJ2-3, the V gene TRBV9; TRBD2 aligns across 7 bases. Germline CDR1 reads SGDLS; CDR2 reads YYNGEE. The CDR3 sequence is 15 residues long. J was trimmed by 4 bases and V by 0 bases; bases with no gene match: 5. The CDR3 nucleotides are TGTGCCAGCAGCGTAGTAACGGGGGGATCAGATACGCAGTATTTT. This encodes CASSVVTGGSDTQYF.

The genes are TRBV25-1 and TRBJ2-1; 7 bases are shared with TRBD2. This CDR3 comprises 15 residues. V shed 6 bases, J shed 5 bases, and the junction held 10 bases outside the gene matches. Germline CDR1 is MGHDK and CDR2 is SYGVNS. The CDR3 loop is CASSGFGLVNNEQFF. In nucleotides, the CDR3 is TGTGCCAGCAGCGGCTTCGGACTAGTAAACAATGAGCAGTTCTTC.

CDR3 coding DNA: TGCAGCGTTGGACACCTCTTCGGGGGCAATGAGCAGTTCTTC. Its translation is CSVGHLFGGNEQFF. The chain combines TRBV29-1 with TRBJ2-1; TRBD2 is a possible D gene (6 bases). The CDR3 contains 14 residues. Germline V gene lookup returns CDR1 SQVTM and CDR2 ANQGSEA. V lost 4 bases, J lost 6 bases, and 16 bases lay in between.

CDR3 coding DNA: TGTGCCTGGCCGTCGGTCGCATATCCCGAGGGGGATATTAATGAAAAACTGTTTTTT. Protein: CAWPSVAYPEGDINEKLFF. The chain has TRBV30 and TRBJ1-4; weak D call: TRBD1 (6 bases). This CDR3 has 19 amino acids. Germline CDR1 and CDR2: GTSNPN and SVGIG (reference sequence). V was cut by 5 bases and J by 4 bases, with 29 bases left in between.

The chain is built from TRBV18 and TRBJ1-1; 7 nucleotides agree with TRBD1. The CDR3 sequence is 16 residues long. Germline V gene sequence: CDR1 KGHSH, CDR2 LQKENI. Trimming removed 4 bases from V and 0 bases from J; junction bases left unmatched: 8. Here the CDR3 DNA reads TGTGCCAGCTCACTGGACAGGTTAGAGGTGAACACTGAAGCTTTCTTT. The encoded protein is CASSLDRLEVNTEAFF.

This clone was detected a few times. The chain is built from TRBV4-1 and TRBJ1-2; weak D call: TRBD1 (6 bases). The CDR3 is 14 residues long. V lost 4 bases and J lost 8, with 17 bases in between. Germline-derived CDR1 and CDR2 are MGHRA and YSYEKL. CDR3 loop: CASSPPGTPDGYTF. The CDR3 nucleotides read TGCGCCAGCAGCCCGCCCGGGACACCGGACGGCTACACCTTC.

This chain uses TRBV5-1 with TRBJ2-2; possibly TRBD2 for D (6 bases). CDR3 length: 16 residues. Germline V gene data show CDR1 as SGHRS and CDR2 as YFSETQ. V was cut by 4 bases and J by 4 bases, with 17 bases left in between. The CDR3 region is CASSPRGGGVTGELFF. CDR3 DNA: TGCGCCAGCAGCCCAAGGGGTGGCGGGGTCACCGGGGAGCTGTTTTTT. The variable domain in full, completed from reference TRBV5-1 and TRBJ2-2, reads KAGVTQTPRYLIKTRGQQVTLSCSPISGHRSVSWYQQTPGQGLQFLFEYFSETQRNKGNFPGRFSGRQFSNSRSEMNVSTLELGDSALYLCASSPRGGGVTGELFFGEGSRLTVL.

The chain recombines TRBV6-6 with TRBJ1-1, with TRBD1 matching 11 bases. Looked up from germline, CDR1 is MNHNY and CDR2 is SVGAGI (reference sequence). There are 13 residues in the CDR3. Trimming cost V 7 bases and J 5 bases; bases outside gene matches: 3. The CDR3 nucleotides read TGTGCCAGCATGGGACAGGGGGGTACTGAAGCTTTCTTT. Amino acid sequence: CASMGQGGTEAFF.

CDR3 DNA sequence: TGTGCCAGCAGCATCCGGGACATGAACACCGGGGAGCTGTTTTTT. Amino acids: CASSIRDMNTGELFF. The chain joins TRBV7-9 to TRBJ2-2; D perhaps matches TRBD1 (6 bases). CDR1 is SEHNR and CDR2 is FQNEAQ in the germline V gene (reference sequence). The CDR3 has 15 amino acids. V shed 5 bases and J shed 1 base, with 11 bases lying between them. The whole variable domain, remainder taken from reference TRBV7-9 and TRBJ2-2, is DTGVSQNPRHKITKRGQNVTFRCDPISEHNRLYWYRQTLGQGPEFLTYFQNEAQLEKSRLLSDRFSAERPKGSFSTLEIQRTEQGDSAMYLCASSIRDMNTGELFFGEGSRLTVL.

In its sample, this clone was seen once. The chain has TRBV3-1 (or the pseudogene TRBV3-2) and TRBJ2-3; a weak D match, TRBD1 (6 bases). Germline V lookup: CDR1 LGHDT, CDR2 YNNKEL (reference sequence). Trimming took off 4 bases at V and 1 base at J, with 15 bases between the two ends. This CDR3 is built from 16 residues. The DNA of the CDR3 is TGTGCCAGCAGCCCCCTGGGCAGGGGCCGCACAGATACGCAGTATTTT. It codes for CASSPLGRGRTDTQYF.

The CDR3 nucleotides read TGTGCCAGCAGCGTGAGGACAGGGGAAGAAAACACCATATATTTT. It specifies CASSVRTGEENTIYF. The chain combines TRBV11-2 with TRBJ1-3; TRBD1 matches at 9 bases. The CDR3 has 15 amino acids. Germline lookup yields CDR1 SGHAT and CDR2 FQNNGV. V lost 5 bases and J lost 6; bases outside the gene matches: 8.

The chain links TRBV9 to TRBJ1-6, with 7 bases identical to TRBD1. Germline V gene sequence: CDR1 SGDLS, CDR2 YYNGEE. This CDR3 contains 15 residues. Trimming took 0 bases from V and 6 from J; bases not matched to a gene: 3. The CDR3 DNA is TGTGCCAGCAGCGTAGGACAGGGTTTTAATTCACCCCTCCACTTT. Amino acid sequence: CASSVGQGFNSPLHF.

The chain joins TRBV5-8 to TRBJ1-1, with D perhaps TRBD1 (5 bases). Germline V CDR1 and CDR2: SGHTS, YDEGEE. V lost 4 bases to trimming and J lost 7 bases, with 14 bases between them. The CDR3 contains 13 residues. CDR3 region: CASSQGMAGEAFF. CDR3 nucleotides: TGTGCCAGCAGCCAGGGCATGGCAGGTGAAGCTTTCTTT.

The table lists this clone with a count of one. The chain is built from TRBV28 and TRBJ1-2; D remains ambiguous. V lost 6 bases and J lost 8, with 16 bases in between. The CDR3 length is 13 residues. Germline V gene sequence: CDR1 MDHEN, CDR2 SYDVKM. CDR3 loop: CASSQLTGGGYTF. As DNA, the CDR3 is TGTGCCAGCAGCCAACTAACCGGCGGGGGCTACACCTTC.

V usage is TRBV18 and J usage is TRBJ1-3; the D is unclear. CDR3 length: 16 residues. Trimming left V 3 bases short and J 0 bases short, with 12 bases between. The germline V gene encodes CDR1 KGHSH and CDR2 LQKENI. Written as DNA, the CDR3 is TGTGCCAGCTCACCGGTCGCCACTTCCTCTGGAAACACCATATATTTT. This encodes CASSPVATSSGNTIYF.

The rearrangement joins TRBV13 to TRBJ1-2, with 9 bases fitting TRBD1. This CDR3 contains 15 residues. With V trimmed by 4 bases and J by 8 bases, 11 bases remained unmatched. Looked up from germline, CDR1 is PRHDT and CDR2 is FYEKMQ (reference sequence). CDR3 region: CASSSPGQGSKGYTF. The CDR3 nucleotides are TGTGCCAGCAGCTCCCCCGGACAGGGGTCGAAAGGCTACACCTTC.

This chain uses TRBV28 with TRBJ1-2; D unclear. The CDR3 runs 12 residues. Germline CDR1 reads MDHEN; CDR2 reads SYDVKM. The V gene lost 3 bases and the J gene lost 5 bases, with 7 bases spanning the gap. CDR3 sequence (DNA): TGTGCCAGCAGTTTCGAGGATTATGGCTACACCTTC. Translating it yields CASSFEDYGYTF.

The rearrangement links TRBV29-1 to TRBJ2-3; 7 nucleotides agree with TRBD2. The trim removed 8 bases at V and 5 bases at J, leaving 10 bases unmatched. This CDR3 region has 13 residues. Germline V gene lookup returns CDR1 SQVTM and CDR2 ANQGSEA. CDR3 DNA: TGCAGCATCCGGGACTACTTGGGAGATACGCAGTATTTT. It yields the protein CSIRDYLGDTQYF.

This chain links TRBV15 with TRBJ2-5, with 10 bases fitting TRBD1. The ends lost 0 bases at V and 7 bases at J; junction bases unmatched: 17. The CDR3 totals 19 residues. Germline CDR1 and CDR2: LNHNV and YYDKDF (reference sequence). The CDR3 reads CATSREGTGAASVEGTQYF. CDR3 DNA sequence: TGTGCCACCAGCAGAGAAGGGACAGGGGCAGCTTCGGTAGAAGGGACCCAGTACTTC. Full variable domain (missing parts from reference TRBV15 and TRBJ2-5): DAMVIQNPRYQVTQFGKPVTLSCSQTLNHNVMYWYQQKSSQAPKLLFHYYDKDFNNEADTPDNFQSRRPNTSFCFLDIRSPGLGDTAMYLCATSREGTGAASVEGTQYFGPGTRLLVL.

About this clone itself: Other DNA sequences in the sample encode the same CDR3. The V and J genes are TRBV7-2 and TRBJ2-5; 15 bases are a match to TRBD2. The germline gives CDR1 SGHTA, CDR2 FQGNSA. The V gene end was trimmed by 1 base and the J gene end by 1 base; junction bases not matched to a gene: 4. This CDR3 spans 18 amino acids. The DNA of the CDR3 is TGTGCCAGCAGCTTAGTAGGGACTAGCGGGGGGCCCCAAGAGACCCAGTACTTC. It is translated as CASSLVGTSGGPQETQYF. The full variable domain, its missing parts supplied by reference TRBV7-2 and TRBJ2-5, is GAGVSQSPSNKVTEKGKDVELRCDPISGHTALYWYRQSLGQGLEFLIYFQGNSAPDKSGLPSDRFSAERTGGSVSTLTIQRTQQEDSAVYLCASSLVGTSGGPQETQYFGPGTRLLVL.